Presented here are 10 T cell receptor beta chains from one specimen sequenced in a study of T cell responses to AZD1222 COVID-19 vaccine (dated by TCRdb to the early 2020s). Explained via the paper, the time point label denotes: baseline before first vaccination. Libraries came from the immunoSEQ multiplex PCR assay. Here the immuneACCESS table is served through TCRdb, limited to in-frame sequences with V and J called. Missing clones are a known gap in these copies; in checked studies unresolved V genes cover under half, and the rest lacks a known reason. The sample table contains 120,000 or so clones; only one count was recorded for around 85% of them. The ten largest clones take up about 8.6% of the sample. Specimen: peripheral blood, collected on day 0 of AZD1222 vaccination. Every receptor here comes from an adult in good health.

J is TRBJ2-7 and V is TRBV6-5, with D possibly being TRBD1 (7 bases). Trimming pared 0 bases from V and 2 bases from J, leaving 14 bases between. The CDR3 is 16 amino acids. Germline CDR1 MNHEY, CDR2 SVGAGI. The CDR3 sequence: CASSYSGQGGPYEQYF. The CDR3 region has the DNA TGTGCCAGCAGTTACTCGGGGCAGGGGGGCCCCTACGAGCAGTACTTC.

This chain uses TRBV7-9 with TRBJ1-2; D not resolved. From germline, CDR1 is SEHNR and CDR2 FQNEAQ (reference sequence). This CDR3 region has 12 residues. V was pared by 2 bases and J by 6 bases, with 7 bases between. In DNA, the CDR3 is TGTGCCAGCAGCTTATGGGAGGATGGCTACACCTTC. Translating gives CASSLWEDGYTF.

V is TRBV4-1 and J is TRBJ2-7; D is possibly TRBD2 (5 bases). This CDR3 contains 14 residues. The V gene lost 0 bases and the J gene lost 1 base, with 7 bases spanning the gap. Germline values: CDR1 MGHRA, CDR2 YSYEKL. The CDR3 bases are TGCGCCAGCAGCCAAGACGGAGGTTCCTACGAGCAGTACTTC. Its protein is CASSQDGGSYEQYF.

V is TRBV4-3 and J is TRBJ1-6; no definite D call. With 0 bases removed from V and 7 bases from J, the gap between germline ends came to 10 bases. Germline CDR1 is LGHNA and CDR2 is YSLEER. The CDR3 spans 15 residues. CDR3 sequence: CASSQDTTWNSPLHF. In DNA, the CDR3 is TGCGCCAGCAGCCAAGACACAACGTGGAATTCACCCCTCCACTTT.

This sequence joins TRBV24-1 and TRBJ2-1; D is uncertain. This CDR3 is 14 amino acids long. V lost 5 bases and J lost 6, with 13 bases in between. Germline CDR1 and CDR2: KGHDR and SFDVKD. The CDR3 reads CATSGLGLPNEQFF. The CDR3 coding sequence is TGTGCCACCAGTGGATTGGGTCTCCCCAATGAGCAGTTCTTC.

The V call is TRBV7-2, the J call TRBJ1-3; D gene unclear. CDR3 length: 16 residues. CDR1 SGHTA and CDR2 FQGNSA come from the germline V gene. The V and J ends lost 3 bases and 0 bases respectively, with 12 bases between them. The CDR3 nucleotides read TGTGCCAGCAGCTTCTCGGACTCGGGCTCTGGAAACACCATATATTTT. This codes for CASSFSDSGSGNTIYF.

The chain employs TRBV9 and TRBJ2-7; D tentatively fits TRBD1 or TRBD2 (5 bases each). The CDR3 covers 15 residues. Germline assignment: CDR1 SGDLS and CDR2 YYNGEE. V lost 0 bases, J lost 1 base, and 11 bases lay in between. CDR3 sequence reads: CASSVAGEGSYEQYF. In nucleotides, the CDR3 is TGTGCCAGCAGCGTAGCTGGAGAGGGGTCCTACGAGCAGTACTTC.

This clone was counted once. This chain uses TRBV24-1 with TRBJ1-4; no reliable D call. Germline CDR1 and CDR2: KGHDR and SFDVKD. CDR3 length equals 13 residues. V lost 5 bases and J 5 bases, leaving 8 bases between the germline ends. The CDR3 loop reads CATSARTNEKLFF. The CDR3 DNA sequence: TGTGCCACCAGTGCTAGGACGAATGAAAAACTGTTTTTT.

J is TRBJ2-7 and V is TRBV19; 13 positions agree with TRBD2. The CDR3 has 15 amino acids. V trimming: 6 bases; J trimming: 5 bases; junction bases outside the gene matches: 7. Germline V gene data show CDR1 as LNHDA and CDR2 as SQIVND (reference sequence). CDR3 sequence reads: CASRDGTSGVNEQYF. The CDR3, as DNA: TGTGCCAGTAGAGATGGGACTAGCGGGGTTAACGAGCAGTACTTC.

The chain links TRBV12-2 to TRBJ2-1; no check of the table's D call, TRBD1, against the DNA was made. TRBV12-2 is a recognized pseudogene. The CDR3 has 14 residues. The CDR3 spells CASRPLGPNNEQFF. CDR3 DNA sequence: TGTGCAAGTCGACCTCTTGGGCCAAACAATGAGCAGTTCTTC.